Following are 17 T cell receptor beta chains from one sample sequenced in a study of T cells after yellow fever vaccination. TCRdb passed the 5' RACE reads through MiXCR, listing each CDR3 protein once. This sample has around 230,000 distinct CDR3 sequences; less than 7.5% occur once, and the top ten carry approximately 0.99%. The sequenced sample was CD4+ T cells sorted from PBMCs, obtained on the day of the yellow fever booster vaccination. These receptors were obtained from a young man who received the YFV17D yellow fever vaccine.

A few counts support this clonotype. CDR3 DNA sequence: TGTGCCAGCAGCTTGCGCCGGGGGTCCTACAATGAGCAGTTCTTC. Protein sequence: CASSLRRGSYNEQFF. V is TRBV5-6 and J is TRBJ2-1; weak D call: TRBD2 (6 bases). Trimming took off 1 base at V and 1 base at J, with 9 bases between the two ends. This CDR3 has 15 amino acids. From germline, CDR1 is SGHDT and CDR2 YYEEEE.

This clonotype has a count of ten or more. V gene TRBV29-1 combines with J gene TRBJ2-4; 7 positions agree with TRBD1. This CDR3 has 13 amino acids. V gave up 4 bases and J gave up 8 bases; unmatched junction bases: 8. CDR1 and CDR2 (germline): SQVTM, ANQGSEA. The chain's CDR3 is CSVVEGARDIQYF. The CDR3 region has the DNA TGCAGCGTTGTAGAGGGGGCGCGTGACATTCAGTACTTC.

This clonotype was observed at least ten times. CDR3 amino acids: CSARDRGYTGELFF. CDR3 DNA sequence: TGCAGTGCTAGAGATCGAGGTTACACCGGGGAGCTGTTTTTT. V and J are TRBV20-1 and TRBJ2-2; D unresolved. The V end lost 0 bases, the J end lost 3 bases, and 8 bases lay between the germline ends. The CDR3 loop spans 14 amino acids. The germline V gene has CDR1 DFQATT and CDR2 SNEGSKA (reference sequence).

This clonotype was seen repeatedly, ten times or more. This CDR3 is CASSHPRGDTQYF. As DNA, the CDR3 is TGTGCCAGCAGCCACCCCCGGGGAGATACGCAGTATTTT. This rearrangement joins TRBV3-1 to TRBJ2-3, with D maybe TRBD2 (5 bases). The CDR3 totals 13 residues. With 3 bases removed from V and 5 bases from J, the gap between germline ends came to 9 bases. Per germline, CDR1 LGHDT and CDR2 YNNKEL (reference sequence).

This clonotype was observed many times. This chain connects TRBV20-1 to TRBJ2-7, with D uncertain. CDR3 length: 11 residues. V lost 4 bases and J lost 2, with 6 bases in between. The germline gives CDR1 DFQATT, CDR2 SNEGSKA (reference sequence). CDR3 sequence: CSANRAYEQYF. CDR3 nucleotide sequence: TGCAGTGCTAATCGGGCCTACGAGCAGTACTTC.

The chain joins TRBV5-1 to TRBJ2-5; 7 bases are shared with TRBD1. CDR1 and CDR2 from the germline V gene are SGHRS and YFSETQ. The CDR3 has 15 amino acids. Trimming took 0 bases from V and 1 from J; bases not matched to a gene: 3. CDR3 nucleotide sequence: TGCGCCAGCAGCTTGGGACAGGGCTCCCAAGAGACCCAGTACTTC. As protein: CASSLGQGSQETQYF. Together with reference TRBV5-1 and TRBJ2-5, the CDR3 gives the full variable domain: KAGVTQTPRYLIKTRGQQVTLSCSPISGHRSVSWYQQTPGQGLQFLFEYFSETQRNKGNFPGRFSGRQFSNSRSEMNVSTLELGDSALYLCASSLGQGSQETQYFGPGTRLLVL.

The sample holds a few counts of this clonotype. The genes are TRBV20-1 and TRBJ2-7; D possibly matches TRBD1 or TRBD2 (5 bases each). V lost 3 bases and J lost 1, with 13 bases in between. This CDR3 has 14 residues. From germline, CDR1 is DFQATT and CDR2 SNEGSKA (reference sequence). CDR3 nucleotides: TGCAGTGCTAGTAAGGGGACGGGATCCTACGAGCAGTACTTC. Residues: CSASKGTGSYEQYF.

There are a few counts of this clonotype. This chain links TRBV20-1 with TRBJ2-3; 7 bases are a match to TRBD1. This CDR3 region has 17 residues. With 3 bases clipped from V and 5 bases from J, the junction kept 17 bases outside the gene matches. CDR1 is DFQATT, CDR2 SNEGSKA, per germline (reference sequence). The CDR3 DNA follows: TGCAGTGCTAGGCCTCGATTGGGGCAGGGGGTATTAGATACGCAGTATTTT. This translates into CSARPRLGQGVLDTQYF.

This clonotype was recorded at least ten times. The J gene is TRBJ2-7, the V gene TRBV5-5, with D perhaps being TRBD1 or TRBD2 (5 bases each). The CDR3 has 14 residues. CDR1 and CDR2 (germline): SGHKS, YYEKEE (reference sequence). Trimming took off 3 bases at V and 9 bases at J, with 19 bases between the two ends. CDR3 loop: CASSSQTTGRGQYF. CDR3 coding DNA: TGTGCCAGCAGCTCCCAAACAACAGGCCGGGGGCAGTACTTC. The full variable domain, completed using reference TRBV5-5 and TRBJ2-7, is DAGVTQSPTHLIKTRGQQVTLRCSPISGHKSVSWYQQVLGQGPQFIFQYYEKEERGRGNFPDRFSARQFPNYSSELNVNALLLGDSALYLCASSSQTTGRGQYFGPGTRLTVT.

The chain carries TRBV12-3 or TRBV12-4 and TRBJ2-1; perhaps TRBD1 as D (5 bases). Trimming removed 6 bases at V and 2 bases at J, with 14 bases between. The CDR3 has 15 amino acids. Here the CDR3 reads CASRGVSLAYNEQFF. In DNA, the CDR3 is TGTGCCAGCAGAGGGGTTTCCTTGGCCTACAATGAGCAGTTCTTC.

This clonotype appeared many times. This chain links TRBV5-1 with TRBJ2-5; TRBD2 matches at 12 bases. V lost 7 bases to trimming and J lost 5 bases; unmatched junction nucleotides: 9. Per the germline V gene, CDR1 is SGHRS and CDR2 is YFSETQ. The CDR3 contains 15 residues. The DNA of the CDR3 is TGCGCCAGCGCCCAACTAGCGGGAGGCGGGGAGACCCAGTACTTC. Translated, it gives CASAQLAGGGETQYF.

This clonotype was picked up one time. The gene calls are TRBV5-4 and TRBJ2-1, with D possibly TRBD2 on 6 matching bases. Germline CDR1 and CDR2: SGHNT and YYREEE (reference sequence). The CDR3 sequence is 14 residues long. Trimming pared 4 bases from V and 7 bases from J, leaving 15 bases between. The CDR3 DNA is TGTGCCAGCAGCCCTGGGACTCGCGGGAATGAGCAGTTCTTC. This translates into CASSPGTRGNEQFF.

As for this clonotype: With a much larger clone just one base away, this may be a read error. The V call is TRBV7-2, the J call TRBJ2-7, with 7 bases that match TRBD2. In germline, CDR1 is SGHTA, CDR2 FQGNSA. The CDR3 is made up of 15 amino acids. The CDR3 sequence is CASSLDGLGRYEQNF. The CDR3, as DNA: TGTGCCAGCAGCTTAGATGGACTAGGCCGATACGAGCAGAACTTC.

Many counts were recorded for this clonotype. Written as DNA, the CDR3 is TGCAGTGCTAGAGATCAGACTAGCGGGAGGTACAATGAGCAGTTCTTC. Translated: CSARDQTSGRYNEQFF. The rearrangement links TRBV20-1 to TRBJ2-1; 13 nucleotides align to TRBD2. Germline CDR1 reads DFQATT; CDR2 reads SNEGSKA (reference sequence). V gave up 0 bases and J gave up 4 bases; unmatched junction bases: 3. The CDR3 is made up of 16 amino acids.

This clonotype was recorded a few times. The CDR3 here is CASSIGQGNQPQHF. The CDR3 region has the DNA TGTGCCAGCAGCATTGGACAGGGGAATCAGCCCCAGCATTTT. This chain uses TRBV7-2 with TRBJ1-5, with 9 nucleotides matching TRBD1. From germline, CDR1 is SGHTA and CDR2 FQGNSA. The V and J ends lost 5 bases and 4 bases, in that order; junction bases with no gene match: 3. The CDR3 runs to 14 residues.

The chain links TRBV6-5 to TRBJ2-6, with no clear D. Trimming removed 3 bases at V and 2 bases at J, with 11 bases between. The CDR3 extends over 16 amino acids. The germline V gene has CDR1 MNHEY and CDR2 SVGAGI. This CDR3 reads CASSYLGATGANVLTF. CDR3 in DNA: TGTGCCAGCAGTTATCTCGGAGCTACTGGGGCCAACGTCCTGACTTTC.

There are many counts of this clonotype. The rearrangement joins TRBV2 to TRBJ2-1, with no clear D. Trimming removed 3 bases from V and 4 bases from J, with 16 bases in between. Germline CDR1 reads SNHLY; CDR2 reads FYNNEI. The CDR3 runs to 16 residues. The CDR3 loop is CASSDMGGKVYNEQFF. The CDR3 region has the DNA TGTGCCAGCAGTGACATGGGCGGAAAGGTGTACAATGAGCAGTTCTTC.